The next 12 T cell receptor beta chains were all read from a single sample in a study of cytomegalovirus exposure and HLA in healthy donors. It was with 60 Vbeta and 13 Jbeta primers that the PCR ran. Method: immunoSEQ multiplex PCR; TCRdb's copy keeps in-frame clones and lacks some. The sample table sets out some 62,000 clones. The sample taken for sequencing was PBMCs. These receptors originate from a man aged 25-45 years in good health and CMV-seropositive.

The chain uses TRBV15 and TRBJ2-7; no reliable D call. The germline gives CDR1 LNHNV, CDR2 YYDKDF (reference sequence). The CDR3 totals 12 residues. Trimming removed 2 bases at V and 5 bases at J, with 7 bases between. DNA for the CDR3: TGTGCCACCAGCAGACAAGCTGACGAGCAGTACTTC. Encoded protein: CATSRQADEQYF.

The CDR3 is CASSQAGQGEETQYF. The CDR3 DNA is TGTGCCAGCAGCCAAGCGGGACAGGGGGAAGAGACCCAGTACTTC. The V call is TRBV4-2, the J call TRBJ2-5; 11 bases match TRBD1. J lost 3 bases, V lost 1 base, and 1 base had no gene match. Germline V CDR1 and CDR2: LGHNA, YNFKEQ. The CDR3 runs to 15 residues.

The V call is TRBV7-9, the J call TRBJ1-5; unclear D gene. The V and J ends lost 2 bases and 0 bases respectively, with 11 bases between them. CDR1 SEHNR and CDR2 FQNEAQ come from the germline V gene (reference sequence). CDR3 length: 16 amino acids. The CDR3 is CASSLSPPDSNQPQHF. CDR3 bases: TGTGCCAGCAGCTTAAGTCCCCCAGATAGCAATCAGCCCCAGCATTTT.

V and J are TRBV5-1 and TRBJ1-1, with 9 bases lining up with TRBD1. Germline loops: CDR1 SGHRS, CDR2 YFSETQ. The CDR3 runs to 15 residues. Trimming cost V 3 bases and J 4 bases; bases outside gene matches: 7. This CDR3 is CASSSTGGRGTEAFF. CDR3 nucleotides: TGCGCCAGCAGCTCTACAGGGGGCCGTGGCACTGAAGCTTTCTTT. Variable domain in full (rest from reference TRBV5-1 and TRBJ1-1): KAGVTQTPRYLIKTRGQQVTLSCSPISGHRSVSWYQQTPGQGLQFLFEYFSETQRNKGNFPGRFSGRQFSNSRSEMNVSTLELGDSALYLCASSSTGGRGTEAFFGQGTRLTVV.

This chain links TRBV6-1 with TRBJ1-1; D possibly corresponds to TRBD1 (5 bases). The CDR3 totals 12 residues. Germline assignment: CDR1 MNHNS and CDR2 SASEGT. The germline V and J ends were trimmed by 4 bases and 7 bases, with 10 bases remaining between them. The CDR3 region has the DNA TGTGCCAGCAGTGGACAGTTTGATGAAGCTTTCTTT. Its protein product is CASSGQFDEAFF.

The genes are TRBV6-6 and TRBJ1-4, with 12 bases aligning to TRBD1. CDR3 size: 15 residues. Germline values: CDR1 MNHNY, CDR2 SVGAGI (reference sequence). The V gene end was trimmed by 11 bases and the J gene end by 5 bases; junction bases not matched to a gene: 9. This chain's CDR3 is CAHSGTGGANEKLFF. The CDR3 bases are TGTGCCCATTCCGGGACAGGGGGCGCGAATGAAAAACTGTTTTTT.

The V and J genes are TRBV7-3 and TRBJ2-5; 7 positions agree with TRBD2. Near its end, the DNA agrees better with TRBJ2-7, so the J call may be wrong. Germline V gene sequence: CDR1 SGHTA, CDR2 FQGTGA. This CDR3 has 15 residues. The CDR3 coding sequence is TGTGCCAGCAGCTTAGGGGGGGTGAGCGCCTACGAGCAGTACTTC. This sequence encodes CASSLGGVSAYEQYF.

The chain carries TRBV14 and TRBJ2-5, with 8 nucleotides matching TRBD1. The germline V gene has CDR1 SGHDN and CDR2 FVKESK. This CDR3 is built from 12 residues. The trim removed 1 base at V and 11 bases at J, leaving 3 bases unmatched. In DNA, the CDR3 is TGTGCCAGCAGCCAAGGACAGGGGAAGCAGTACTTC. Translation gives CASSQGQGKQYF.

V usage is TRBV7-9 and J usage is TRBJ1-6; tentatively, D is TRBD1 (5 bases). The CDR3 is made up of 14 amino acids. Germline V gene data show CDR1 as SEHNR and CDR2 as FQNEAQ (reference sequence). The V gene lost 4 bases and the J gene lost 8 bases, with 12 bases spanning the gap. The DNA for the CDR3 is TGTGCCAGCAGCTCCACCCGGGGGGATTCACCCCTCCACTTT. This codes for CASSSTRGDSPLHF.

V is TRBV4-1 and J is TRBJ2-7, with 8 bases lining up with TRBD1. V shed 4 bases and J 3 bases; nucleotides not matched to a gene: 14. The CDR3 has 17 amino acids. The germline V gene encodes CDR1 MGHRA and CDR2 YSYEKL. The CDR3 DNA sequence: TGCGCCAGCAGCCCGTTTCGAATCCAGGGGGCGAGCTACGAGCAGTACTTC. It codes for CASSPFRIQGASYEQYF.

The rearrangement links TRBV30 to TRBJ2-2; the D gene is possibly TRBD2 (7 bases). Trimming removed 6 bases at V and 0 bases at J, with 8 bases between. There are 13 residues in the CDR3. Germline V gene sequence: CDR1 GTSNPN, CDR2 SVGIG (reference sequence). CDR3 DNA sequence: TGTGCCTGCGGGGGGCCGAACACCGGGGAGCTGTTTTTT. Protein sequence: CACGGPNTGELFF.

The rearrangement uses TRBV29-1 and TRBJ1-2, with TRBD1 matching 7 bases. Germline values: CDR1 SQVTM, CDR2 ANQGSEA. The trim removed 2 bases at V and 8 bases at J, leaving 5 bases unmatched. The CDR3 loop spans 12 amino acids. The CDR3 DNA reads TGCAGCGTTGAAACAGGGGATGGAGGCTACACCTTC. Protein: CSVETGDGGYTF.